This T cell receptor beta chain was sequenced during a study of vaccination and CD4 T cells after COVID-19 (dated by TCRdb to 2022 to 2024). Study-level background: Convalescent patients had a positive SARS-CoV-2 result on nasal swab PCR, and of these patients, several had mild disease and one had severe disease. Six males and four females were included in the convalescent cohort, with two Hispanic individuals, seven Caucasians, two Asians and one multiracial person represented. Each participant got two doses of either the Pfizer-BioNTech BNT162b2 vaccine (n=8) or the Moderna mRNA-1273 vaccine (n=2). Post-COVID blood samples were collected from convalescent patients a median of roughly 100 days after diagnosis, with a range of about 30 to 161 days. Post-vaccine blood samples were collected a median of 72 days after the second vaccine dose, ranging from about 13 to 241 days. The cultures were stimulated with overlapping spike peptide pools from SARS-CoV-2 and from the common cold coronaviruses HCoV-NL63, HCoV-OC43 and HCoV-229E. Control cultures used a CEFX viral epitope pool as positive control, an HIV-1 Nef peptide pool as negative control, or no peptide. In around nine COVID-19 convalescent patients and several infection-naive healthy vaccine recipients, the spike-specific CD4+ TCR repertoire before mRNA vaccination was compared with the repertoire after mRNA vaccination.

This clonotype has more than one count but fewer than ten. Which antigen it targets is not known. No much larger clone is present one base from it, and per-base qualities are unavailable. Per the publication, the treatment or condition label means: roughly 11-day PBMC culture with coronavirus spike peptide pools or control peptides (ViraFEST assay). The ViraFEST assay was used in the study, in which antigen-specific T cells were expanded with peptide pools and expanded clonotypes were subsequently identified by TCR sequencing. The positive SARS-CoV-2 PCR tests of the convalescent patients were dated from March to December 2020, before the Alpha, Beta and Delta variants emerged in the United States. Each well held 2 million to 2.5 million PBMCs cultured with roughly 10 ug/ml peptide pools in IMDM containing roughly 5% human AB serum and around 10 IU/ml IL-2. Half of the culture medium was replaced with fresh IL-2-containing medium on days 3 and 7. After 9 to 10 days of culture, CD4+ T cells were isolated by negative selection using the EasySep CD4+ T cell isolation kit. PBMCs were separated from whole blood using Ficoll-Paque Plus gradient centrifugation and then either used fresh or cryopreserved at -140C. In general, triplicate wells were set up for every culture condition.

What the authors observed across the whole study: The number of convalescent patients in the study was relatively small, and the study did not examine early timepoints following natural infection. Although the median number of SARS-CoV-2-reactive clonotypes went up from around 19 after infection to roughly 40 after vaccination, the increase was not significant. In convalescent patients, a median roughly 87% of post-vaccine SARS-CoV-2-reactive clones were detected only after vaccination, and vaccine-specific priming was suggested by this finding. Of the vaccine-specific clones found in convalescent patients, nearly all (304 of 307) were mono-reactive for SARS-CoV-2 spike instead of being cross-reactive with common cold coronaviruses.

Trimming removed 3 bases from V and 2 bases from J; the gene matches leave 4 bases unexplained. The CDR3 starts with the cysteine, ends with the phenylalanine, and has 15 residues. Of all the DNA, just the CDR3 is kept, 45 bases in frame from base 1. The germline V gene encodes CDR1 GTSNPN and CDR2 SVGIG (reference sequence). Libraries came from PCR. TCR sequencing of DNA from cultured CD4+ T cells used the Oncomine TCR Beta short-read assay at the Johns Hopkins FTIC core. Genomic DNA was extracted from the cultured CD4+ T cells with the QIAamp micro DNA kit. Oncomine TCR Beta libraries from cultured CD4+ T cells were pooled with unique dual indexes and sequenced on an Illumina iSeq 100. Under the source paper's analysis protocol: Non-productive sequences were removed, and CDR3s that did not start with C, did not end with F or W, or were shorter than 7 amino acids were discarded. Antigen-specific clonotypes were identified using the MANAFEST web application through comparison of peptide-stimulated wells with reference and other culture wells. To be called positive, a clone needed an FDR below 0.05, an odds ratio above 5, and a productive frequency above 0.1% in at least two of three replicate wells. A clonotype was classed as cross-reactive if the clonotype showed significant expansion both in SARS-CoV-2 spike wells and in at least one common cold coronavirus spike condition. CDR3 homology was assessed with Levenshtein distances (stringdist) and unrooted phylogenetic trees (ape) in R version 3.6.1. TCRdb reworked the public reads: Q25 trimming with fastp, MiXCR clone assembly, productive beta chains retained. Rows are unified per CDR3 protein, each entry keeping the most common DNA and genes. What appears here as the V and J calls and clone size reflects TCRdb's work, not the paper's. The sample profile shows some 20,000 distinct CDR3 sequences; more than 50% of them were found once. The ten top clones hold 10% to 13% of the sample.

The sequenced sample consisted of CD4+ T cells from blood, cultured in vitro. The clonotype was recovered from a human donor who had recovered from COVID-19. The rearrangement combines TRBV30 with TRBJ1-6; TRBD1 agrees with 7 junctional bases. The DNA sequence is as follows: TGTGCCTGGAGATCTGGACAGGCCTATAATTCACCCCTCCACTTT. It codes for CAWRSGQAYNSPLHF.